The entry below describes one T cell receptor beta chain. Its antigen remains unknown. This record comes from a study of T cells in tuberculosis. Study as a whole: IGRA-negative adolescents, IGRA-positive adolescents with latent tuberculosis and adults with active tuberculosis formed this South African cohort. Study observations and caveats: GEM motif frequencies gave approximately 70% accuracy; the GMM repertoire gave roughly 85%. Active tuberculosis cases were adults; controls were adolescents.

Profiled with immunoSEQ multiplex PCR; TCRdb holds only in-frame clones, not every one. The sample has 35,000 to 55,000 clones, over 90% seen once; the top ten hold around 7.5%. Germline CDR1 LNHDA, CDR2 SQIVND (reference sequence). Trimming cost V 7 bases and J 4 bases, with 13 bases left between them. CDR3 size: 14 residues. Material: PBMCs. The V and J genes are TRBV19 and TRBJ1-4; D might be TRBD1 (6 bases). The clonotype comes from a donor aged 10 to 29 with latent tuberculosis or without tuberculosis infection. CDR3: CASNDDRNNEKLFF. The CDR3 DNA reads TGTGCCAGTAACGATGACAGGAATAATGAAAAACTGTTTTTT.